The rows below give T cell receptor beta chains drawn from one sample of a study of blood T cell repertoires in COVID-19. Method: immunoSEQ multiplex PCR; TCRdb's copy keeps in-frame clones and lacks some. The repertoire includes roughly 150,000 clones, 86% of them detected once, and around 4.5% sits in the top ten. Material for sequencing was PBMCs or T cells enriched from blood (not recorded which). These receptors all come from a man aged 45-65 years who had recovered from COVID-19. Both conserved end residues are part of each CDR3. A D gene is named only where the DNA matches it firmly. The size entry is marked missing in some rows and otherwise reads once, few, many or a size class.

TRBV6-5	TRBJ1-6	NA	NA	CASWRGSYNSPLHF	TGTGCCAGCTGGAGGGGTTCCTATAATTCACCCCTCCACTTT
TRBV10-2	TRBJ2-7	NA	TRBD1	CASSGGTGREQYF	TGCGCCAGCAGTGGTGGGACAGGGCGGGAGCAGTACTTC
TRBV6-2/TRBV6-3	TRBJ2-5	NA	TRBD1	CASSTSGTGWETQYF	TGTGCCAGCAGCACCTCCGGGACAGGGTGGGAGACCCAGTACTTC
TRBV5-5	TRBJ2-7	NA	NA	CASSLLRFSYEQYF	TGTGCCAGCAGCTTGCTCCGGTTCTCCTACGAGCAGTACTTC
TRBV7-8	TRBJ2-3	NA	NA	CASSPQGLTDTQYF	TGTGCCAGCAGCCCCCAGGGGCTCACAGATACGCAGTATTTT
TRBV11-2	TRBJ1-1	NA	NA	CASSSGVGGRRATEAFF	TGTGCCAGCAGCTCCGGGGTCGGGGGGCGAAGAGCCACTGAAGCTTTCTTT
TRBV12-3/TRBV12-4	TRBJ1-1	NA	TRBD1	CASSQGTGVWAFF	TGTGCCAGCAGCCAAGGGACAGGGGTATGGGCTTTCTTT
TRBV6-6	TRBJ1-4	NA	NA	CASRVGSRNEKLFF	TGTGCCAGCAGGGTGGGCAGCCGTAATGAAAAACTGTTTTTT
TRBV28	TRBJ1-2	once	TRBD1	CASFRDRGSLVYTF	TGTGCCAGCTTTCGGGACAGGGGGTCGCTCGTCTACACCTTC
TRBV7-2	TRBJ1-5	few	NA	CASSYVAINQPQHF	TGTGCCAGCAGTTATGTAGCAATCAATCAGCCCCAGCATTTT
TRBV4-1	TRBJ1-5	NA	NA	CASSQGAGDSNQPQHF	TGCGCCAGCAGCCAAGGGGCAGGGGATAGCAATCAGCCCCAGCATTTT
TRBV28	TRBJ2-7	NA	TRBD2	CASSFPGLVRSGSYEQYF	TGTGCCAGCAGTTTTCCCGGGTTAGTCAGGAGCGGGAGTTACGAGCAGTACTTC
TRBV7-2	TRBJ1-6	few	NA	CASRRTSGGNSPLHF	TGTGCCAGCAGACGAACTTCGGGGGGGAATTCACCCCTCCACTTT